The 22 T cell receptor beta chains reported below all come from one sample, sequenced in a study of blood T cell repertoires in COVID-19. The protocol was immunoSEQ multiplex PCR, while the TCRdb copy is restricted to in-frame clones and leaves out a portion. In the table there are about 420,000 clones, 85% to 90% of which are singletons. The sequenced sample consisted of peripheral blood. These receptors came from a man aged 18 to 29 with COVID-19, enrolled during active disease.

This clone was observed a few times. The V and J genes are TRBV3-1 (or the pseudogene TRBV3-2) and TRBJ1-1; tentatively, D is TRBD1 (5 bases). V was shortened by 0 bases and J by 8 bases, with 13 bases between the two germline ends. Germline CDR1 reads LGHDT; CDR2 reads YNNKEL (reference sequence). The CDR3 runs to 14 residues. The CDR3 region is CASSQERTKPEAFF. The CDR3, as DNA: TGTGCCAGCAGCCAAGAAAGGACAAAACCAGAAGCTTTCTTT.

The CDR3 reads CASSDGPGTGGQETQYF. The CDR3 coding sequence is TGTGCCAGCAGTGATGGTCCGGGGACAGGGGGACAAGAGACCCAGTACTTC. V is TRBV25-1 and J is TRBJ2-5; TRBD1 aligns across 11 bases. Germline V gene data show CDR1 as MGHDK and CDR2 as SYGVNS. The CDR3 has 17 amino acids. The V segment lost 3 bases and the J segment 2 bases; nucleotides outside the gene matches: 8. Based on the CDR3 plus reference TRBV25-1 and TRBJ2-5, the full variable domain is EADIYQTPRYLVIGTGKKITLECSQTMGHDKMYWYQQDPGMELHLIHYSYGVNSTEKGDLSSESTVSRIRTEHFPLTLESARPSHTSQYLCASSDGPGTGGQETQYFGPGTRLLVL.

V gene TRBV7-9 combines with J gene TRBJ2-5; 7 bases line up with TRBD2. J was trimmed by 1 base and V by 3 bases; bases with no gene match: 11. The CDR3 contains 17 residues. Germline V gene sequence: CDR1 SEHNR, CDR2 FQNEAQ (reference sequence). CDR3 nucleotide sequence: TGTGCCAGCAGCTTTCGGCAGCGGGGACGGGGCCAAGAGACCCAGTACTTC. This translates into CASSFRQRGRGQETQYF. Drawing the rest from reference TRBV7-9 and TRBJ2-5, the complete variable domain is DTGVSQNPRHKITKRGQNVTFRCDPISEHNRLYWYRQTLGQGPEFLTYFQNEAQLEKSRLLSDRFSAERPKGSFSTLEIQRTEQGDSAMYLCASSFRQRGRGQETQYFGPGTRLLVL.

This chain uses TRBV11-2 with TRBJ2-7, with a weak D call TRBD2 (7 bases). V lost 3 bases and J lost 6, with 12 bases in between. Germline CDR1 SGHAT, CDR2 FQNNGV. The length of the CDR3 is 13 residues. CDR3 protein: CASSFGGAAEQYF. Here the CDR3 DNA reads TGTGCCAGCAGCTTTGGGGGGGCCGCCGAGCAGTACTTC. The full variable domain, in which reference TRBV11-2 and TRBJ2-7 provide the parts outside the CDR3, is EAGVAQSPRYKIIEKRQSVAFWCNPISGHATLYWYQQILGQGPKLLIQFQNNGVVDDSQLPKDRFSAERLKGVDSTLKIQPAKLEDSAVYLCASSFGGAAEQYFGPGTRLTVT.

This chain connects TRBV6-5 to TRBJ1-6, with 7 bases that match TRBD1. The ends lost 0 bases at V and 4 bases at J; junction bases unmatched: 3. Per germline, CDR1 MNHEY and CDR2 SVGAGI. The CDR3 has 16 residues. The CDR3: CASSYSPGQYNSPLHF. The DNA for the CDR3 is TGTGCCAGCAGTTACTCTCCGGGACAGTATAATTCACCCCTCCACTTT.

The DNA for the CDR3 is TGTGCCAGCAGCGGGGACAGCAGAAATGAAAAACTGTTTTTT. Encoded protein: CASSGDSRNEKLFF. This rearrangement joins TRBV7-9 to TRBJ1-4, with TRBD1 matching 7 bases. Germline-derived CDR1 and CDR2 are SEHNR and FQNEAQ (reference sequence). This CDR3 region has 14 residues. J lost 5 bases, V lost 5 bases, and 5 bases had no gene match.

The chain carries TRBV6-1 and TRBJ1-6; D unclear. The V end was cut by 0 bases, the J end by 7 bases, with 7 bases between. CDR3 length: 14 amino acids. CDR1 is MNHNS and CDR2 is SASEGT in the germline V gene. The CDR3 reads CASSEAVANSPLHF. The CDR3 DNA follows: TGTGCCAGCAGTGAAGCAGTAGCCAATTCACCCCTCCACTTT.

As regards this clone: The sample contains more than one DNA sequence encoding this CDR3. V gene TRBV27 combines with J gene TRBJ2-7, with TRBD2 matching 10 bases. Germline trimming cut 5 bases from V and 0 bases from J; bases unmatched to any gene: 4. CDR1 MNHEY and CDR2 SMNVEV come from the germline V gene (reference sequence). This CDR3 is built from 15 residues. Here the CDR3 reads CASSQTSGTSYEQYF. The CDR3 DNA is TGTGCCAGCAGTCAAACTAGCGGGACCTCCTACGAGCAGTACTTC.

J is TRBJ2-7 and V is TRBV5-5; possible D gene TRBD1, 5 bases. This CDR3 comprises 16 residues. V was cut by 0 bases and J by 3 bases, with 16 bases left in between. Germline CDR1 reads SGHKS; CDR2 reads YYEKEE (reference sequence). CDR3 protein: CASSLAIGQGIYEQYF. The CDR3 DNA reads TGTGCCAGCAGCTTGGCAATAGGGCAGGGAATCTACGAGCAGTACTTC.

The chain is built from TRBV5-1 and TRBJ1-2; D possibly corresponds to TRBD1 (6 bases). The CDR3 totals 15 residues. Germline CDR1 and CDR2: SGHRS and YFSETQ. Trimming removed 0 bases from V and 4 bases from J, with 13 bases in between. The CDR3 here is CASSLEVRGTYGYTF. The CDR3 coding sequence is TGCGCCAGCAGCTTGGAGGTCAGGGGTACCTATGGCTACACCTTC.

The gene calls are TRBV4-1 and TRBJ2-7, with a possible D match to TRBD1 (6 bases). V gave up 3 bases and J gave up 5 bases, with 14 bases separating them. In germline, CDR1 is MGHRA, CDR2 YSYEKL. There are 14 residues in the CDR3. DNA for the CDR3: TGCGCCAGCAGCCAGCTGTACAGGGTAAACGAGCAGTACTTC. Translating gives CASSQLYRVNEQYF.

A note on this clone: Other nucleotide sequences in the sample specify the same CDR3. The chain couples TRBV18 to TRBJ1-1, with D possibly being TRBD1 (5 bases). The germline V and J ends were trimmed by 6 bases and 1 base, with 12 bases remaining between them. The CDR3 sequence is 14 residues long. The germline V gene has CDR1 KGHSH and CDR2 LQKENI. The CDR3 spells CASSPLDRNTEAFF. The CDR3, as DNA: TGTGCCAGCTCGCCCCTCGACAGGAACACTGAAGCTTTCTTT.

The chain carries TRBV10-1 and TRBJ2-3; 7 bases are a match to TRBD1. Trimming cost V 5 bases and J 3 bases; bases outside gene matches: 11. The CDR3 extends over 16 amino acids. From germline, CDR1 is WNHNN and CDR2 SYGVQD (reference sequence). CDR3 sequence (DNA): TGCGCCAGCAGTTCCTCTTTGACAGGGAGAACAGATACGCAGTATTTT. Protein: CASSSSLTGRTDTQYF.

The V gene is TRBV7-8, the J gene TRBJ2-7; 7 bases agree with TRBD1. The CDR3 has 15 residues. V was pared by 6 bases and J by 1 base, with 9 bases of the junction left unmatched. The V gene's germline CDR1 is SGHVS and CDR2 FQNEAQ. CDR3 DNA: TGTGCCAGCAGTTACGACAGGGAAAAGTCCTACGAGCAGTACTTC. Translating it yields CASSYDREKSYEQYF.

The rearrangement joins TRBV27 to TRBJ2-1; no reliable D call. V lost 6 bases and J lost 1, with 16 bases in between. The CDR3 extends over 16 amino acids. The germline CDR1 and CDR2 sequences are MNHEY and SMNVEV (reference sequence). CDR3 sequence: CASSQGTAASYNEQFF. CDR3 DNA: TGTGCCAGCAGCCAAGGAACGGCGGCGTCCTACAATGAGCAGTTCTTC.

The V gene is TRBV2, the J gene TRBJ2-1, with D perhaps TRBD1 (6 bases). The V gene lost 1 base and the J gene lost 4 bases, with 14 bases spanning the gap. CDR1 and CDR2 from the germline V gene are SNHLY and FYNNEI. CDR3 length: 16 residues. In nucleotides, the CDR3 is TGTGCCAGCAGTGAAGTAAGACAGGTCCCATACAATGAGCAGTTCTTC. It encodes CASSEVRQVPYNEQFF.

V is TRBV7-3 and J is TRBJ2-2, with 7 bases fitting TRBD2. The CDR3 extends over 13 amino acids. V shed 10 bases and J 3 bases; nucleotides not matched to a gene: 5. Looked up from germline, CDR1 is SGHTA and CDR2 is FQGTGA. The CDR3 DNA follows: TGTGCCACCGCGGGAGTCGACACCGGGGAGCTGTTTTTT. Protein sequence: CATAGVDTGELFF. Filled out from reference TRBV7-3 and TRBJ2-2, the complete variable domain reads GAGVSQTPSNKVTEKGKYVELRCDPISGHTALYWYRQSLGQGPEFLIYFQGTGAADDSGLPNDRFFAVRPEGSVSTLKIQRTERGDSAVYLCATAGVDTGELFFGEGSRLTVL.

The gene calls are TRBV5-1 and TRBJ2-5, with 11 nucleotides matching TRBD2. The junction had 5 bases not matched to a gene; V was cut back by 0 bases and J by 1 base. Germline V gene data show CDR1 as SGHRS and CDR2 as YFSETQ. The CDR3 has 17 amino acids. CDR3 sequence: CASSLGLAGGFQETQYF. In nucleotides, the CDR3 is TGCGCCAGCAGCTTGGGGCTAGCGGGAGGCTTCCAAGAGACCCAGTACTTC.

The gene calls are TRBV27 and TRBJ2-7; TRBD1 might be the D (6 bases). The germline V gene has CDR1 MNHEY and CDR2 SMNVEV (reference sequence). V gave up 0 bases and J gave up 3 bases, with 9 bases separating them. The CDR3 sequence is 14 residues long. CDR3 protein: CASSLSHRDYEQYF. DNA of the CDR3: TGTGCCAGCAGTTTATCGCACAGGGACTACGAGCAGTACTTC.

V is TRBV18 and J is TRBJ2-1, with TRBD2 matching 8 bases. With 6 bases clipped from V and 0 bases from J, the junction kept 4 bases outside the gene matches. Germline values: CDR1 KGHSH, CDR2 LQKENI. The CDR3 length is 15 residues. The chain's CDR3 is CASSLLADSYNEQFF. As DNA, the CDR3 is TGTGCCAGCTCTCTACTAGCGGACTCCTACAATGAGCAGTTCTTC.

The V gene is TRBV10-1, the J gene TRBJ2-7, with 7 bases matching TRBD2. This CDR3 is built from 18 residues. V lost 3 bases and J lost 5; bases outside the gene matches: 19. The germline V gene encodes CDR1 WNHNN and CDR2 SYGVQD (reference sequence). Here the CDR3 reads CASSDPLDGAGTTNEQYF. The CDR3 region has the DNA TGCGCCAGCAGTGACCCCCTCGACGGGGCCGGGACTACAAACGAGCAGTACTTC.

The J gene is TRBJ2-3, the V gene TRBV10-1; D ambiguous. V was pared by 8 bases and J by 2 bases, with 14 bases between. The CDR3 sequence is 14 residues long. Germline V gene sequence: CDR1 WNHNN, CDR2 SYGVQD (reference sequence). CDR3 residues: CASEDSTNTDTQYF. CDR3 coding DNA: TGCGCCAGCGAGGATTCAACTAACACAGATACGCAGTATTTT.